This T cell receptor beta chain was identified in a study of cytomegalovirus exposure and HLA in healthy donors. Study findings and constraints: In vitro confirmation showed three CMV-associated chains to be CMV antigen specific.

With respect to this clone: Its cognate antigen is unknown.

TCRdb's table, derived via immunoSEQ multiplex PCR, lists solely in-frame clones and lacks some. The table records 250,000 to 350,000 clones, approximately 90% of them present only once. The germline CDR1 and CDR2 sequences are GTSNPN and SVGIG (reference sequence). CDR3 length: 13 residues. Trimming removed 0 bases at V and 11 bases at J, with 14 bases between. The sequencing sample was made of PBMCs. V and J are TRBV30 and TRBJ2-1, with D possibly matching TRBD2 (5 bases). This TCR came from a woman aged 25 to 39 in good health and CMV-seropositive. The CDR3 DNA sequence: TGTGCCTGGAGTGTCCCGACGGGGTCACAGCAGTTCTTC. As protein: CAWSVPTGSQQFF.